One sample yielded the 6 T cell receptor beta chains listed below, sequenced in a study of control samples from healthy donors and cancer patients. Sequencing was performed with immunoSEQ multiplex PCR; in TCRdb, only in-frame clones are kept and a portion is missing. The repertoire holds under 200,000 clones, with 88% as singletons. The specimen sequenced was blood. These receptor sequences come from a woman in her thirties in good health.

CDR3 protein: CASRQPINGGDGYTF. As DNA, the CDR3 is TGTGCCAGCAGACAGCCCATCAACGGGGGTGATGGCTACACCTTC. The V gene is TRBV6-5, the J gene TRBJ1-2, with D possibly TRBD1 on 5 matching bases. The CDR3 totals 15 residues. Germline assignment: CDR1 MNHEY and CDR2 SVGAGI. V lost 6 bases, J lost 6 bases, and 20 bases lay in between.

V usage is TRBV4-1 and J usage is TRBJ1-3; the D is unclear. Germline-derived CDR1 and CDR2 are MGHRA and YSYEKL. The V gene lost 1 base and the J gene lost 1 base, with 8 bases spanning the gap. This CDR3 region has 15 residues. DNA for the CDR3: TGCGCCAGCAGCCAAGTGCACTCATCTGGAAACACCATATATTTT. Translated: CASSQVHSSGNTIYF.

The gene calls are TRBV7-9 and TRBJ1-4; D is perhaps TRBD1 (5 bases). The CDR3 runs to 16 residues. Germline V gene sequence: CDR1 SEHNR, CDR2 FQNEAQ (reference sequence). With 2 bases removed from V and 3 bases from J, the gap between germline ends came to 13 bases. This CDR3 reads CASSLQGIWANEKLFF. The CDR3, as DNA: TGTGCCAGCAGCTTACAGGGTATTTGGGCTAATGAAAAACTGTTTTTT. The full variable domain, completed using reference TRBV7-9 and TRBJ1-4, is DTGVSQNPRHKITKRGQNVTFRCDPISEHNRLYWYRQTLGQGPEFLTYFQNEAQLEKSRLLSDRFSAERPKGSFSTLEIQRTEQGDSAMYLCASSLQGIWANEKLFFGSGTQLSVL.

The CDR3 DNA reads TGTGCCAGCAGTTTTAGTGAACTAGCGGCCAATGAGCAGTTCTTC. The encoded protein is CASSFSELAANEQFF. The V call is TRBV27, the J call TRBJ2-1; 8 nucleotides agree with TRBD2. The CDR3 has 15 residues. Per the germline V gene, CDR1 is MNHEY and CDR2 is SMNVEV (reference sequence). J was trimmed by 6 bases and V by 3 bases; bases with no gene match: 7.

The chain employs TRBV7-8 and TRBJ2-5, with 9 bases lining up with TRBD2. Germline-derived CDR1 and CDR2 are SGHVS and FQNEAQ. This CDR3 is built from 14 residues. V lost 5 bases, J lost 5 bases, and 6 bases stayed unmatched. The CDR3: CASSERGAGETQYF. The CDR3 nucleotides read TGTGCCAGCAGCGAGCGGGGGGCCGGGGAGACCCAGTACTTC.

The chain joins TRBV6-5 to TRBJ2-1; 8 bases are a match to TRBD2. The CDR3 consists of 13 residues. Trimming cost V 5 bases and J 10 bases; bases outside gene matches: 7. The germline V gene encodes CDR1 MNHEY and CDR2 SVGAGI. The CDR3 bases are TGTGCCAGCAGTACGACCCGGGGGGGAGAGCAGTTCTTC. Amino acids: CASSTTRGGEQFF.